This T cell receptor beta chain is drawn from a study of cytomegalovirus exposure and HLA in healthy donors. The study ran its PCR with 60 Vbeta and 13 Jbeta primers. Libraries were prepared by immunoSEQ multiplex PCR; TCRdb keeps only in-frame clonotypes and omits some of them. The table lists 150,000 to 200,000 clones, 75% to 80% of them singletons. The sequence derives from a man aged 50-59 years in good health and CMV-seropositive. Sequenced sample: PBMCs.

DNA of the CDR3: TGTGCCACCAGCAGAGATGACAGAAACACCATATATTTT. It yields the protein CATSRDDRNTIYF. This chain links TRBV15 with TRBJ1-3; no reliable D call. CDR1 and CDR2 (germline): LNHNV, YYDKDF (reference sequence). V was shortened by 0 bases and J by 5 bases, with 5 bases between the two germline ends. This CDR3 region has 13 residues.